This TCR beta chain was identified during a study of T cells in Graves' hyperthyroidism and ophthalmopathy. Study information: Pretreatment peripheral blood was obtained at initial diagnosis.

TCR beta CDR3 region amplification was performed from RNA transcripts. Carried out on the TCR CDR3, a first-round RT-PCR used the HTBI primer set. TCRdb re-analysed the multiplex PCR reads in MiXCR, keeping a single row per CDR3 protein. The sample includes around 190,000 distinct CDR3 sequences, more than 15% seen only once; the top ten take roughly 30%. This clonotype was detected many times. Patients were aged 18 to 65, had disease duration under 2 months, and had newly diagnosed hyperthyroidism. Reasons for excluding patients were uncontrolled infection, other autoimmune disease, pregnancy or lactation. Diagnostic decisions used clinical symptoms, serum thyroxine and TRAb, thyroid ultrasound and orbital computed tomography. Trimming took 5 bases from V and 2 from J; bases not matched to a gene: 8. The CDR3 covers 16 residues. From germline, CDR1 is MDHEN and CDR2 SYDVKM.

Sequencing input: blood. This chain uses TRBV28 with TRBJ1-4, with 7 positions matching TRBD1. The receptor comes from a woman aged 50 to 60 with Graves' hyperthyroidism. In nucleotides, the CDR3 is TGTGCCAGCAGTATCAGGACAGGCGGTACTAATGAAAAACTGTTTTTT. Encoded protein: CASSIRTGGTNEKLFF.